The source of this TCR beta chain is a study of T cell changes during pregnancy in multiple sclerosis. The CDR3 consists of 15 residues. Between the trimmed V and J ends, which lost 2 bases and 0 bases, there was a span of 8 bases. Germline values: CDR1 SGHRS, CDR2 YFSETQ. Assay: immunoSEQ multiplex PCR; the TCRdb copy retains only in-frame clones and omits some. The table has about 33,000 clones, over 80% seen once. The chain has TRBV5-1 and TRBJ2-2, with D perhaps TRBD2 (5 bases). The specimen comprised CD4+ T cells from peripheral blood mononuclear cells, sampled in the third trimester of pregnancy. The receptor was derived from a female donor in good health, enrolled as a control in a pregnancy study. CDR3 region: CASSLRTANTGELFF. The CDR3, as DNA: TGCGCCAGCAGCTTACGGACTGCGAACACCGGGGAGCTGTTTTTT. Full variable domain (outside the CDR3, taken from reference TRBV5-1 and TRBJ2-2): KAGVTQTPRYLIKTRGQQVTLSCSPISGHRSVSWYQQTPGQGLQFLFEYFSETQRNKGNFPGRFSGRQFSNSRSEMNVSTLELGDSALYLCASSLRTANTGELFFGEGSRLTVL.